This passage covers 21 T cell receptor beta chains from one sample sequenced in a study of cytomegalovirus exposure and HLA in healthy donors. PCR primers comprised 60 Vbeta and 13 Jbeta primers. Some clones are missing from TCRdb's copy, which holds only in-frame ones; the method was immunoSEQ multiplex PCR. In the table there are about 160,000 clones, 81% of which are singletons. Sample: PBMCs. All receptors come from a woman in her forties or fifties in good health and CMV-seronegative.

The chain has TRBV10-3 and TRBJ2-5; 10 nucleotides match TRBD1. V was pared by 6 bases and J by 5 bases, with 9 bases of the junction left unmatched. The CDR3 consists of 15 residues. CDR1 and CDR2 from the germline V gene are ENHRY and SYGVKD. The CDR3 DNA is TGTGCCATCAGGGAGCGACAGGGGGCGGCGGAGACCCAGTACTTC. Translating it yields CAIRERQGAAETQYF.

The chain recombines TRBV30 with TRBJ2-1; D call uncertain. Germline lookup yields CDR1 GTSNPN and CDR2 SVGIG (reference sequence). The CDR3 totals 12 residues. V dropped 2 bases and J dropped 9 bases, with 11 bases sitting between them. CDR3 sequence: CAWSPGGGEQFF. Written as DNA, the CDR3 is TGTGCCTGGAGTCCGGGTGGCGGTGAGCAGTTCTTC.

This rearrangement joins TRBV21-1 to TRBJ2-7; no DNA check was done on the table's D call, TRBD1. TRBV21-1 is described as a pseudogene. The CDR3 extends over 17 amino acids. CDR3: CASSRSWTGQSFYEQYF. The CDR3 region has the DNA TGTGCCAGCAGCCGCTCGTGGACGGGACAGTCCTTCTACGAGCAGTACTTC.

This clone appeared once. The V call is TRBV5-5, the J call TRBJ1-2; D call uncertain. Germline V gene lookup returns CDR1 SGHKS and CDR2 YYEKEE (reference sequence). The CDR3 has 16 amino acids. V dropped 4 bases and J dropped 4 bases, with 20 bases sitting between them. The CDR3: CASSPERGNNLYGYTF. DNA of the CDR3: TGTGCCAGCAGCCCCGAGCGCGGAAACAATCTCTATGGCTACACCTTC. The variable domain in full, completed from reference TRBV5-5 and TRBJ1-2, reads DAGVTQSPTHLIKTRGQQVTLRCSPISGHKSVSWYQQVLGQGPQFIFQYYEKEERGRGNFPDRFSARQFPNYSSELNVNALLLGDSALYLCASSPERGNNLYGYTFGSGTRLTVV.

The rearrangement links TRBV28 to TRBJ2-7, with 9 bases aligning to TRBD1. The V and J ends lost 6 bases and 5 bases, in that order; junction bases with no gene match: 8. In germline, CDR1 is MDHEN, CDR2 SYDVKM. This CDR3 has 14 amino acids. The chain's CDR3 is CASRAGTGSNEQYF. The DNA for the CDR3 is TGTGCCAGCAGGGCGGGGACAGGGTCTAACGAGCAGTACTTC.

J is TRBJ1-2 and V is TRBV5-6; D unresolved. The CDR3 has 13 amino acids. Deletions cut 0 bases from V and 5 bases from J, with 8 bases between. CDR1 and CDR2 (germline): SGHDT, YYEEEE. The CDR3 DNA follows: TGTGCCAGCAGCTTGGAACGGTCTTATGGCTACACCTTC. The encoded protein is CASSLERSYGYTF.

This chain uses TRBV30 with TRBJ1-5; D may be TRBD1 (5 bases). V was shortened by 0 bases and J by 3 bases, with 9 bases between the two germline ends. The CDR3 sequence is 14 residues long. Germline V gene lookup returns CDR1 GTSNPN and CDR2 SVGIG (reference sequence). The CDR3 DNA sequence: TGTGCCTGGAGTGTAGTACAGGTCAATCAGCCCCAGCATTTT. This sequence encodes CAWSVVQVNQPQHF.

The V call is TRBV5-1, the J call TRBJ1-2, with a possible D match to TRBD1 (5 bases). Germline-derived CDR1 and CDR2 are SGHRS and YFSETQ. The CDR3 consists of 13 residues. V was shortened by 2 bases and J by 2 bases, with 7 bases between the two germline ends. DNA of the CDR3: TGCGCCAGCAGCTTCCAGGGCAACTATGGCTACACCTTC. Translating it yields CASSFQGNYGYTF.

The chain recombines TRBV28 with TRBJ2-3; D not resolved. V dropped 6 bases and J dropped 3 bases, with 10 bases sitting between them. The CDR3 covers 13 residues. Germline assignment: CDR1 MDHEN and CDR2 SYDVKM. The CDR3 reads CASRLSGTDTQYF. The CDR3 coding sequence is TGTGCCAGCAGGTTGTCCGGGACAGATACGCAGTATTTT.

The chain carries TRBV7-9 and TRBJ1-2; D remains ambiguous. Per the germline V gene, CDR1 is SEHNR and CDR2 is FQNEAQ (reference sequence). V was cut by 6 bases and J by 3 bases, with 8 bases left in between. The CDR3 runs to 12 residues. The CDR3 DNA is TGTGCCAGCAGTTCGGTAGACTATGGCTACACCTTC. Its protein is CASSSVDYGYTF.

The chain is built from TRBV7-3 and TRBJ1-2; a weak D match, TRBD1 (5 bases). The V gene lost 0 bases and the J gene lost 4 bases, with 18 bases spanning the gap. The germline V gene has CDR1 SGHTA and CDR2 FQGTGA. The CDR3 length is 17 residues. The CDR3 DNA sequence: TGTGCCAGCAGCTTAACGCACCCAGGCGAGACAGTCTATGGCTACACCTTC. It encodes CASSLTHPGETVYGYTF.

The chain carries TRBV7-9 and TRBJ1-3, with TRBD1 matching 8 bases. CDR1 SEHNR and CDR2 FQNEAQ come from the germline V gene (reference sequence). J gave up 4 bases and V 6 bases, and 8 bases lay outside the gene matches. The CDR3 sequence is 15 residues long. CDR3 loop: CASRGDRRVGNTIYF. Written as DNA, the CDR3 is TGTGCCAGCAGGGGGGACAGGCGAGTAGGAAACACCATATATTTT.

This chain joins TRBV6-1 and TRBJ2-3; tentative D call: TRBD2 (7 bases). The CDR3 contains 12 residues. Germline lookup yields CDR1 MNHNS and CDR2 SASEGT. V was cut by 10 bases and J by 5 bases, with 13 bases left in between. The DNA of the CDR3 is TGTGCCACCGCGGGGGCGGGAGATACGCAGTATTTT. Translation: CATAGAGDTQYF.

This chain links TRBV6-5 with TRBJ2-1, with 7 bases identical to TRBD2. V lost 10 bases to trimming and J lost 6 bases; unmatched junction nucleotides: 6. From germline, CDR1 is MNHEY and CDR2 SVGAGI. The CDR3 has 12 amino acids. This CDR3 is CATLASSNEQFF. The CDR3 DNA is TGTGCCACACTAGCGTCCAGCAATGAGCAGTTCTTC.

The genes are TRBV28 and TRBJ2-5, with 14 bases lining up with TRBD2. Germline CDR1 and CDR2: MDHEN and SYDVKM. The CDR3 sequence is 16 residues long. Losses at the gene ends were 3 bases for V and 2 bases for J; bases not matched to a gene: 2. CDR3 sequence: CASSLTSGREQETQYF. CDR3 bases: TGTGCCAGCAGTTTGACTAGCGGGAGGGAACAAGAGACCCAGTACTTC.

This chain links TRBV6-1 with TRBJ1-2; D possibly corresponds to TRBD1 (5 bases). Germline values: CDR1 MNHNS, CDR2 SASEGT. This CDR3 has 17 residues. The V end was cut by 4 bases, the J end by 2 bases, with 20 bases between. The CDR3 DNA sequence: TGTGCCAGCAGTGTGGGCACAGGATACCTGGGAAACTATGGCTACACCTTC. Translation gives CASSVGTGYLGNYGYTF.

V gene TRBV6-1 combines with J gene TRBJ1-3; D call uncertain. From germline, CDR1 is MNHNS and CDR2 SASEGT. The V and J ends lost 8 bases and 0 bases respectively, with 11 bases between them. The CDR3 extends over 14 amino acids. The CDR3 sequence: CASLRTVSGNTIYF. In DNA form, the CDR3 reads TGTGCCAGCTTACGGACTGTCTCTGGAAACACCATATATTTT.

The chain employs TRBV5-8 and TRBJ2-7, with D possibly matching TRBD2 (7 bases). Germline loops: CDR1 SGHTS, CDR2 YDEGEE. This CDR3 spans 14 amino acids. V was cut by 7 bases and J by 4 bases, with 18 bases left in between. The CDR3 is CASELGGVPYEQYF. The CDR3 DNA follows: TGTGCCAGCGAATTAGGGGGGGTCCCGTACGAGCAGTACTTC.

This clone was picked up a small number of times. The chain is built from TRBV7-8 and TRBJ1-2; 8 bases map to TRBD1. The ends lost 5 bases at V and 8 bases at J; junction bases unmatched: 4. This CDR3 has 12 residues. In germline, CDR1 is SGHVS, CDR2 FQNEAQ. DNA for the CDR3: TGTGCCAGCAGCCTGGGACAGGAAGGCTACACCTTC. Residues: CASSLGQEGYTF. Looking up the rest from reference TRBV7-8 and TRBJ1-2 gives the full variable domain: GAGVSQSPRYKVAKRGQDVALRCDPISGHVSLFWYQQALGQGPEFLTYFQNEAQLDKSGLPSDRFFAERPEGSVSTLKIQRTQQEDSAVYLCASSLGQEGYTFGSGTRLTVV.

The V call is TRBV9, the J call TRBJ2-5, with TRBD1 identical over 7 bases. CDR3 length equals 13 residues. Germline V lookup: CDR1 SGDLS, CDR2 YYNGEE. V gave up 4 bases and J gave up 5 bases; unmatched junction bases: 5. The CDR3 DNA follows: TGTGCCAGCAGCCCCCCCAGGGGGGAGACCCAGTACTTC. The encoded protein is CASSPPRGETQYF.

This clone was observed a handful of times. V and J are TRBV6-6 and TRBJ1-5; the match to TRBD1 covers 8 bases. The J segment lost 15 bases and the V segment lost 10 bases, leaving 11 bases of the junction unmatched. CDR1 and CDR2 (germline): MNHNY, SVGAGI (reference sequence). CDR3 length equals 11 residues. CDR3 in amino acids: CAINRGANLHF. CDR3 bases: TGTGCCATTAACAGGGGGGCGAATCTGCATTTT.